The present T cell receptor (beta chain) was sequenced within a study of T-cell memory formation after mild COVID-19. Whole-study results and caveats: The pre-infection memory compartment contained some responding clones, suggesting cross-reactive memory joined. A balance of CD4 and CD8 characterized clones contracting day 15 to 85, whereas later expanders leaned CD4+.

The CDR3 covers 17 residues. The junction had 9 bases not matched to a gene; V was cut back by 0 bases and J by 4 bases. CDR1 is SEHNR and CDR2 is FQNEAQ in the germline V gene (reference sequence). TCRdb called the 5' RACE reads again in MiXCR, with one record for every CDR3 protein. The repertoire holds some 190,000 distinct CDR3 sequences, with 15% to 20% as singletons. This clonotype appeared a few times. What it recognizes is unknown. The chain combines TRBV7-9 with TRBJ2-1; 7 bases line up with TRBD1. The sequencing input was PBMCs or a T cell subset sorted from them (not recorded which). This TCR came from an adult woman who had mild COVID-19 (a few samples of this study predate the infection). Cell type and time point are not known. The CDR3 loop is CASSLASLGQIYNEQFF. CDR3 DNA: TGTGCCAGCAGCTTAGCTAGTCTGGGACAGATATACAATGAGCAGTTCTTC.